These 6 T cell receptor beta chains were all obtained from the same sample, sequenced in a study of T cell responses to AZD1222 COVID-19 vaccine. TCRdb's table, derived via immunoSEQ multiplex PCR, lists solely in-frame clones and lacks some. In the table there are about 150,000 clones, about 90% of which are singletons. Sequencing used peripheral blood, obtained on day 0 of AZD1222 vaccination. The receptors originated from an adult in good health.

Turning to this clone: In the same sample, other DNA sequences code for this CDR3. This chain connects TRBV9 to TRBJ2-1; no firm D call. The V gene's germline CDR1 is SGDLS and CDR2 YYNGEE. Deletions cut 2 bases from V and 4 bases from J, with 4 bases between. The CDR3 runs 12 residues. In nucleotides, the CDR3 is TGTGCCAGCAGCGTGGGGTACAATGAGCAGTTCTTC. Translation gives CASSVGYNEQFF.

This clone appeared a few times. The gene calls are TRBV12-5 and TRBJ1-3; D unclear. The CDR3 loop spans 11 amino acids. The ends were cut back, 7 bases at V and 3 bases at J, with 4 bases in the middle. Germline V gives CDR1 LGHNT, CDR2 FRNRAP. CDR3 sequence reads: CASVLGNTIYF. The CDR3 bases are TGTGCTAGTGTCCTTGGAAACACCATATATTTT.

A single count supports this clone. The chain couples TRBV3-1 (or the pseudogene TRBV3-2) to TRBJ2-7; no clear D. The CDR3 sequence is 14 residues long. V lost 1 base and J lost 5, with 12 bases in between. Germline V gene sequence: CDR1 LGHDT, CDR2 YNNKEL (reference sequence). The CDR3 DNA reads as TGTGCCAGCAGCCAAGGGGCCAGTTATGACGAGCAGTACTTC. Translating it yields CASSQGASYDEQYF.

The chain has TRBV30 and TRBJ2-3; D gene unclear. V shed 2 bases and J shed 1 base, with 10 bases lying between them. The CDR3 has 14 amino acids. Germline-derived CDR1 and CDR2 are GTSNPN and SVGIG (reference sequence). The CDR3 DNA reads TGTGCCTGGAGTACGCGCCAGGGCACAGATACGCAGTATTTT. Translating gives CAWSTRQGTDTQYF.

The chain employs TRBV27 and TRBJ2-7; weak D call: TRBD2 (5 bases). CDR3 length: 14 residues. Germline values: CDR1 MNHEY, CDR2 SMNVEV (reference sequence). V lost 6 bases to trimming and J lost 0 bases, with 12 bases between them. CDR3 sequence (DNA): TGTGCCAGCAGCCCCATGGGAGTCTCCTACGAGCAGTACTTC. This translates into CASSPMGVSYEQYF.

The chain joins TRBV12-3 or TRBV12-4 to TRBJ2-1; D not resolved. The CDR3 runs 12 residues. Between the trimmed V and J ends, which lost 1 base and 14 bases, there was a span of 12 bases. The CDR3 region is CASSLDPGGKFF. CDR3 coding DNA: TGTGCCAGCAGTTTAGACCCCGGCGGTAAGTTCTTC.